This T cell receptor delta chain is from a study of Vδ1+ human thymocytes. RNA was extracted from the cells and then reverse transcribed. CDR3 amplicons came from multiplex PCR with pooled V-gene forward and constant-region reverse primers. TCRdb reprocessed the multiplex PCR reads through CATT. This table holds about 55,000 delta-chain clones, 15% found once. CDR1 is TSWWSYY and CDR2 is QGS in the germline V gene. The CDR3 covers 25 residues. V dropped 2 bases and J dropped 0 bases, with 40 bases sitting between them. Overall study findings and caveats: Bulk repertoire data may be misinterpreted because of unexpected Vdelta2 sequences. Highly polyclonal TRG and TRD repertoires with Gaussian CDR3 length distributions appeared in thymus.

This clone has only a few counts. Its antigen is currently unknown. This TCR derives from a boy younger than two who had congenital heart surgery. The sequenced material came from Vdelta1+ gamma-delta thymocytes from the thymus. Subset of the sample: FACS-sorted CD3+ TCRalphabeta- TCRVdelta1+ TCRVdelta2- thymocytes. The chain employs TRDV1 and TRDJ1; D might be TRDD2 (6 bases). The CDR3 DNA follows: TGTGCTCTTGGGGAATCCACCCCTGATCCTACAAGGCCCTTACCGGGGGTACCGTACACCGATAAACTCATCTTT. This translates into CALGESTPDPTRPLPGVPYTDKLIF.